The 13 T cell receptor beta chains presented below share a single source sample, sequenced in a study of T cells in Graves' hyperthyroidism and ophthalmopathy. RNA transcripts gave rise to amplified TCR beta CDR3 regions. Researchers ran a first-round RT-PCR on the TCR CDR3 using the HTBI primer set. TCRdb analysed the multiplex PCR reads with MiXCR anew, one entry per CDR3 protein. The sample lists 650,000 to 850,000 distinct CDR3 sequences; roughly a sixth were seen once. Sequenced input: blood. The receptors were sampled from a woman aged 50 to 60 with Graves' hyperthyroidism that later progressed to Graves' ophthalmopathy.

This clonotype was recorded at least ten times. The rearrangement joins TRBV5-1 to TRBJ1-1; D not resolved. Germline V gene sequence: CDR1 SGHRS, CDR2 YFSETQ. Trimming removed 2 bases from V and 7 bases from J, with 9 bases in between. There are 12 residues in the CDR3. The CDR3 nucleotides are TGCGCCAGCAGCTTTAACACGCATGAAGCTTTCTTT. Its translation: CASSFNTHEAFF.

The rearrangement uses TRBV7-9 and TRBJ1-1; 7 nucleotides match TRBD1. Trimming removed 6 bases from V and 6 bases from J; junction bases left unmatched: 10. The length of the CDR3 is 14 residues. Germline V lookup: CDR1 SEHNR, CDR2 FQNEAQ (reference sequence). The CDR3 nucleotides are TGTGCCAGCAGTACACCGGACAGGCTTGCTGAAGCTTTCTTT. Translation: CASSTPDRLAEAFF.

The chain joins TRBV7-8 to TRBJ1-3; D remains unclear. Germline assignment: CDR1 SGHVS and CDR2 FQNEAQ. Between the trimmed V and J ends, which lost 5 bases and 3 bases, there was a span of 11 bases. The CDR3 contains 14 residues. The CDR3 loop is CASSLLGFGNTIYF. CDR3 sequence (DNA): TGTGCCAGCAGCCTGCTGGGGTTTGGAAACACCATATATTTT.

J is TRBJ2-2 and V is TRBV9; TRBD1 matches 7 bases. This CDR3 region has 15 residues. V shed 2 bases and J 6 bases; nucleotides not matched to a gene: 7. Germline V CDR1 and CDR2: SGDLS, YYNGEE. The CDR3 DNA reads TGTGCCAGCAGCGTCCAACCAGGGGGTCCCGGGGAGCTGTTTTTT. This encodes CASSVQPGGPGELFF.

The chain joins TRBV18 to TRBJ1-1; a weak D match, TRBD1 (6 bases). CDR1 and CDR2 (germline): KGHSH, LQKENI. The CDR3 has 15 amino acids. With 6 bases removed from V and 0 bases from J, the gap between germline ends came to 14 bases. The CDR3 reads CASSSRQDLNTEAFF. CDR3 nucleotide sequence: TGTGCCAGCTCTTCCCGACAGGACCTGAACACTGAAGCTTTCTTT. Using reference TRBV18 and TRBJ1-1 for the parts outside the CDR3, the full variable domain is NAGVMQNPRHLVRRRGQEARLRCSPMKGHSHVYWYRQLPEEGLKFMVYLQKENIIDESGMPKERFSAEFPKEGPSILRIQQVVRGDSAAYFCASSSRQDLNTEAFFGQGTRLTVV.

The rearrangement links TRBV27 to TRBJ2-2, with 15 bases matching TRBD2. The germline V gene has CDR1 MNHEY and CDR2 SMNVEV (reference sequence). This CDR3 has 18 amino acids. The trim removed 5 bases at V and 4 bases at J, leaving 8 bases unmatched. The CDR3 reads CASSPGLAGGRGTGELFF. The CDR3, as DNA: TGTGCCAGCAGTCCAGGACTAGCGGGGGGGCGAGGCACCGGGGAGCTGTTTTTT.

This clonotype was seen many times. The V and J genes are TRBV7-2 and TRBJ2-5; no clear D. Germline assignment: CDR1 SGHTA and CDR2 FQGNSA. V lost 5 bases and J 4 bases, leaving 20 bases between the germline ends. This CDR3 contains 16 residues. Here the CDR3 reads CASSQVSTVARETQYF. In DNA form, the CDR3 reads TGTGCCAGCAGCCAAGTATCGACGGTTGCCCGAGAGACCCAGTACTTC.

This clonotype was counted at least ten times. The genes are TRBV12-3 or TRBV12-4 and TRBJ2-3; 7 positions match TRBD1. The CDR3 runs to 15 residues. V shed 6 bases and J 0 bases; nucleotides not matched to a gene: 6. The CDR3 DNA is TGTGCCAGCAGCGGGGACAGTCCTAGCACAGATACGCAGTATTTT. Translated, it gives CASSGDSPSTDTQYF.

This clonotype was seen repeatedly, ten times or more. This chain uses TRBV6-1 with TRBJ1-1; TRBD1 is a possible D gene (5 bases). V was cut by 0 bases and J by 6 bases, with 11 bases left in between. CDR1 and CDR2 (germline): MNHNS, SASEGT. This CDR3 spans 14 amino acids. The CDR3 nucleotides read TGTGCCAGCAGTGAAGCGATGACAGAAGCTGAAGCTTTCTTT. It encodes CASSEAMTEAEAFF.

In this sample, this clonotype turned up many times. The chain is built from TRBV30 and TRBJ1-1, with 9 bases aligning to TRBD1. CDR1 and CDR2 (germline): GTSNPN, SVGIG (reference sequence). After removal of 8 bases from V and 0 bases from J, the junction contained 4 bases not matched to a gene. The CDR3 sequence is 13 residues long. The CDR3 region is CASDRGMNTEAFF. The DNA for the CDR3 is TGTGCCAGTGACAGGGGGATGAACACTGAAGCTTTCTTT.

Of note for this clonotype: A much larger clone sits a single nucleotide away, making a read error possible. This chain uses TRBV20-1 with TRBJ2-5; D gene unclear. V gave up 1 base and J gave up 1 base, with 7 bases separating them. Looked up from germline, CDR1 is DFQATT and CDR2 is SNEGSKA (reference sequence). This CDR3 region has 13 residues. This chain's CDR3 is CSARVGFQETQYF. The CDR3 nucleotides read TGCAGTGCTAGAGTCGGGTTCCAAGAGACCCAGTACTTC.

This clonotype has just a few counts. The chain couples TRBV24-1 to TRBJ2-7, with 9 bases fitting TRBD1. Germline V gene sequence: CDR1 KGHDR, CDR2 SFDVKD. V lost 5 bases and J lost 3; bases outside the gene matches: 4. CDR3 length equals 14 residues. CDR3 sequence reads: CATSGRTGDYEQYF. CDR3 bases: TGTGCCACCAGTGGGCGGACAGGGGACTACGAGCAGTACTTC.

This clonotype showed up just a few times. A junction boundary mismatches the germline segment, possibly from a read error. In nucleotides, the CDR3 is TGCAGTGTTAGACATGGACTAGCTCCCGAGGAGACCCAGTACTTC. Residues: CSVRHGLAPEETQYF. V is TRBV20-1 and J is TRBJ2-5; 8 bases map to TRBD2. CDR3 length equals 15 residues. CDR1 and CDR2 from the germline V gene are DFQATT and SNEGSKA (reference sequence).